Listed below are T cell receptor beta chains from one sample, sequenced in a study of blood T cells in healthy people across ages. TCRdb itself ran the 5' RACE reads through MiXCR, one entry per CDR3 protein. The repertoire consists of approximately 800,000 distinct CDR3 sequences, with approximately 67% occurring once and the leading ten covering 25% to 35%. Material for sequencing was blood. The source of these receptors is a man aged 25-40 years in good health. Both conserved end residues are part of each CDR3. Fields, in order: clone size, D gene, V gene, J gene, CDR3 protein, CDR3 DNA. The D gene is left open where the match is weak. Some rows have no size entry. The others give once, few or many, or a class for an expanded clone.

>NA|NA|TRBV6-5|TRBJ2-3
CASSPMDPAADTQYF
TGTGCCAGCAGTCCCATGGACCCGGCAGCAGATACGCAGTATTTT
>NA|NA|TRBV28|TRBJ2-7
CASKRMRGKGPYEQYF
TGTGCCAGCAAGCGGATGAGGGGGAAGGGACCCTACGAGCAGTACTTC
>NA|NA|TRBV7-9|TRBJ1-2
CACSPQQAIYYGYTF
TGTGCCTGCAGCCCCCAACAGGCTATCTACTATGGCTACACCTTC
>few|TRBD1|TRBV7-3|TRBJ1-2
CASSLRAGGNYGYTF
TGTGCCAGCAGCTTAAGAGCAGGGGGAAACTATGGCTACACCTTC
>NA|TRBD2|TRBV5-6|TRBJ2-3
CASSPSGLAVDTQYF
TGTGCCAGCAGCCCGTCGGGACTAGCGGTAGATACGCAGTATTTT
>few|TRBD1|TRBV6-1|TRBJ1-1
CASSRRTGPEAFF
TGTGCCAGCAGTCGGCGGACAGGGCCTGAAGCTTTCTTT
>NA|TRBD1|TRBV4-3|TRBJ2-1
CASSQLDREGNEQFF
TGCGCCAGCAGCCAGCTCGACAGGGAAGGCAATGAGCAGTTCTTC
>NA|NA|TRBV7-6|TRBJ2-1
CALGPYNEQFF
TGTGCTTTAGGACCCTACAATGAGCAGTTCTTC
>NA|TRBD2|TRBV6-6|TRBJ2-1
CASKRLAGALNEQFF
TGTGCCAGCAAAAGACTAGCGGGGGCTCTAAATGAGCAGTTCTTC
>NA|NA|TRBV20-1|TRBJ2-5
CSAGPDRQETQYF
TGCAGTGCCGGACCGGACAGACAAGAGACCCAGTACTTC
>few|TRBD2|TRBV7-2|TRBJ2-3
CASSRQISGATFGTDTQYF
TGTGCCAGCAGCCGCCAGATCAGCGGGGCTACCTTTGGCACAGATACGCAGTATTTT
>NA|NA|TRBV7-2|TRBJ2-7
CASSSSPPTGFTYEQYF
TGTGCCAGCAGCTCCTCTCCTCCGACAGGTTTCACCTACGAGCAGTACTTC
>NA|NA|TRBV6-2/TRBV6-3|TRBJ2-5
CASSYPAETQYF
TGTGCCAGCAGTTACCCGGCGGAGACCCAGTACTTC
>few|TRBD2|TRBV7-3|TRBJ2-1
CASSSGGGINEQFF
TGTGCCAGCAGCTCCGGGGGGGGTATTAATGAGCAGTTCTTC
>once|NA|TRBV5-1|TRBJ2-1
CASSPATDLEQFF
TGCGCCAGCAGCCCTGCGACGGACCTCGAGCAGTTCTTC
>NA|TRBD2|TRBV5-1|TRBJ2-1
CASSSPLAGAPNDNEQFF
TGCGCCAGCAGCTCACCACTAGCGGGGGCCCCTAATGACAATGAGCAGTTCTTC
>NA|NA|TRBV12-3/TRBV12-4|TRBJ1-1
CASSNGPTEAFF
TGTGCCAGCAGTAACGGCCCCACTGAAGCTTTCTTT
>NA|TRBD1|TRBV9|TRBJ2-1
CASSVRGGQGAIEQFF
TGTGCCAGCAGCGTAAGGGGGGGACAGGGGGCTATTGAGCAGTTCTTC
>NA|NA|TRBV4-3|TRBJ2-1
CASSQEGPDEQFF
TGCGCCAGCAGCCAAGAGGGCCCGGATGAGCAGTTCTTC
>NA|NA|TRBV6-1|TRBJ1-1
CASSEMGNTEAFF
TGTGCCAGCAGTGAAATGGGAAACACTGAAGCTTTCTTT
>NA|TRBD2|TRBV7-2|TRBJ2-7
CASSDGLAGIYEQYF
TGTGCCAGCAGCGACGGACTAGCGGGGATTTACGAGCAGTACTTC
>NA|TRBD1|TRBV28|TRBJ2-5
CASSHGQDNYEQSF
TGTGCCAGCAGCCATGGACAGGATAATTACGAGCAGTCCTTC
>NA|NA|TRBV9|TRBJ2-5
CASSLIDSQETQYF
TGCGCCAGCAGCTTAATAGACAGCCAAGAGACCCAGTACTTC
>NA|NA|TRBV2|TRBJ2-5
CASRRAQYTQETQYF
TGTGCCAGCAGGCGAGCACAGTATACCCAAGAGACCCAGTACTTC
>NA|TRBD1|TRBV11-2|TRBJ2-3
CASSSRGQVSTDTQYF
TGTGCCAGCAGCTCCAGAGGACAGGTCAGCACAGATACGCAGTATTTT
>NA|TRBD2|TRBV7-7|TRBJ2-2
CASSGTSGGSGELFF
TGTGCCAGCAGCGGAACTAGCGGGGGATCCGGGGAGCTGTTTTTT
>NA|NA|TRBV6-1|TRBJ1-5
CASRSDSYQPQHF
TGTGCCAGCAGATCTGACAGCTATCAGCCCCAGCATTTT
>NA|TRBD2|TRBV19|TRBJ2-1
CASSIFSASGGEQFF
TGTGCCAGTAGTATCTTCTCCGCTAGCGGGGGAGAGCAGTTCTTC
>NA|TRBD2|TRBV6-2/TRBV6-3|TRBJ2-5
CASSYPLTSGGATRETQYF
TGTGCCAGCAGTTACCCCCTTACTAGCGGGGGGGCCACACGCGAGACCCAGTACTTC
>NA|NA|TRBV29-1|TRBJ2-3
CSVGYRDMGTDTQYF
TGCAGCGTCGGCTACAGGGATATGGGCACAGATACGCAGTATTTT
>many|NA|TRBV29-1|TRBJ2-7
CSVEGQAYEQYF
TGCAGCGTCGAGGGTCAGGCCTACGAGCAGTACTTC
>NA|NA|TRBV10-3|TRBJ2-1
CAISALGDEQFF
TGTGCCATCAGTGCCCTTGGCGATGAGCAGTTCTTC
>few|TRBD2|TRBV12-3/TRBV12-4|TRBJ2-5
CASSKGLAGALETQYF
TGTGCCAGCAGCAAGGGACTAGCGGGGGCCCTGGAGACCCAGTACTTC
>NA|NA|TRBV4-3|TRBJ2-3
CASSQDATIADTQYF
TGCGCCAGCAGCCAAGATGCGACCATAGCGGATACGCAGTATTTT
>few|TRBD1|TRBV20-1|TRBJ2-5
CSADSGTGEQYF
TGCAGTGCGGACTCCGGGACAGGGGAGCAGTACTTC
>NA|NA|TRBV7-2|TRBJ2-2
CASSFLGASGELFF
TGTGCCAGCAGCTTTTTAGGGGCGAGCGGGGAGCTGTTTTTT
>NA|TRBD1|TRBV7-2|TRBJ2-2
CASSPLQGGEANTGELFF
TGTGCCAGCAGCCCACTACAAGGGGGCGAGGCGAACACCGGGGAGCTGTTTTTT
>NA|NA|TRBV15|TRBJ1-2
CATSSDLSGYTF
TGTGCCACCAGCAGTGACCTTTCTGGCTACACCTTC
>few|TRBD2|TRBV7-3|TRBJ2-3
CASSPQGLASTDTQYF
TGTGCCAGCAGCCCGCAGGGACTAGCGAGCACAGATACGCAGTATTTT
>NA|TRBD1|TRBV7-9|TRBJ2-4
CASSTPDRGQIQYF
TGTGCCAGCAGCACCCCCGACAGGGGCCAAATTCAGTACTTC
>NA|NA|TRBV3-1|TRBJ2-5
CASSQGPGFGQETQYF
TGTGCCAGCAGCCAAGGACCGGGGTTTGGACAAGAGACCCAGTACTTC